This T cell receptor (beta chain) was recorded in a study of blood T cell repertoires in COVID-19. Authors' methods: Amplification from reference gene primers served as the basis for estimated nucleated cell counts. The method was immunoSEQ multiplex PCR; TCRdb's version includes in-frame clones alone and lacks a portion of them. V and J calls and clone size are those listed in that table; D and trimming were worked out from the DNA. The table records more than 95,000 clones, about 70% of them present only once. The J segment lost 2 bases and the V segment lost 5 bases, leaving 3 bases of the junction unmatched. CDR1 and CDR2 from the germline V gene are MNHEY and SVGAGI. CDR3 length: 13 amino acids.

This clonotype was obtained from a woman in her 70s with acute or convalescent COVID-19. The rearrangement links TRBV6-5 to TRBJ2-7; 7 positions agree with TRBD1. Sequenced material: peripheral blood. In nucleotides, the CDR3 is TGTGCCAGCAGTAAGGGACAGACCTACGAGCAGTACTTC. Translated, it gives CASSKGQTYEQYF.